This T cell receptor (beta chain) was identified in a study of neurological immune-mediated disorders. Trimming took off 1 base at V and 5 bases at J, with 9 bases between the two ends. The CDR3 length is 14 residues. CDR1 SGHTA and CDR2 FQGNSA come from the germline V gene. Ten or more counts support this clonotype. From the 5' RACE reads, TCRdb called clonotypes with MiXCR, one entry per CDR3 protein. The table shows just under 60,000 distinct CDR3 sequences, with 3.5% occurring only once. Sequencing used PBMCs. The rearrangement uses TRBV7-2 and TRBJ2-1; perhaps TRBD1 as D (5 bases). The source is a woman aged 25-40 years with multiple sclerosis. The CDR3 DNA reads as TGTGCCAGCAGCTTAGGGACACTAAACAATGAGCAGTTCTTC. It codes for CASSLGTLNNEQFF.